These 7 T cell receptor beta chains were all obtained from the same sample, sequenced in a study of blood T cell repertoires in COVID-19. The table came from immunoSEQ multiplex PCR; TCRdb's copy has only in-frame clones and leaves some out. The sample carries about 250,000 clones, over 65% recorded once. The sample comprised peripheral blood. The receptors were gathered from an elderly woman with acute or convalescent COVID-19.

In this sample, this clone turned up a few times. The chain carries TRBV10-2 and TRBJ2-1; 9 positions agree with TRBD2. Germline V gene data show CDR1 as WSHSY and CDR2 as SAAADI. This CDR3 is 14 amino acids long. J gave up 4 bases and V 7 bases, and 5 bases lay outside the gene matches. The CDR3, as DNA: TGCGCCAGCACCGGGACTAGCAGATACAATGAGCAGTTCTTC. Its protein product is CASTGTSRYNEQFF.

The CDR3 DNA is TGCGCCAGCAGCCCGGGGGGCAGGGGGCCGATTTCACCCCTCCACTTT. Its translation is CASSPGGRGPISPLHF. The rearrangement uses TRBV5-1 and TRBJ1-6; TRBD1 matches 8 bases. The CDR3 sequence is 16 residues long. Germline CDR1 SGHRS, CDR2 YFSETQ. J gave up 9 bases and V 4 bases, and 12 bases lay outside the gene matches.

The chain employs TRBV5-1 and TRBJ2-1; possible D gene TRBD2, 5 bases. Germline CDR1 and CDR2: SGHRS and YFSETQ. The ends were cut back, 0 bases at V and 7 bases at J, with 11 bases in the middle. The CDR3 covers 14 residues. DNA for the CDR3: TGCGCCAGCAGCTTGGCGATTAGCGAGAATGAGCAGTTCTTC. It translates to CASSLAISENEQFF.

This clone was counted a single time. The CDR3 is CSVEGTATGETQYF. The CDR3 coding sequence is TGCAGCGTTGAGGGTACAGCCACAGGAGAGACCCAGTACTTC. The J gene is TRBJ2-5, the V gene TRBV29-1, with D possibly being TRBD1 (5 bases). V was pared by 3 bases and J by 4 bases, with 15 bases between. The CDR3 is 14 amino acids. The germline gives CDR1 SQVTM, CDR2 ANQGSEA.

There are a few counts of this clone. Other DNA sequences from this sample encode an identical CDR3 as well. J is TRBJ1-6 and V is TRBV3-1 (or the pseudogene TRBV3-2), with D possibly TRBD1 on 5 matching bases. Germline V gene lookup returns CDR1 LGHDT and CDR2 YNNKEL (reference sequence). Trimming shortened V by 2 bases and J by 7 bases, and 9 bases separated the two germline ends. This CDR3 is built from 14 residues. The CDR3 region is CASSQTGSNSPLHF. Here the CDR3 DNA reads TGTGCCAGCAGCCAAACAGGCTCAAATTCACCCCTCCACTTT.

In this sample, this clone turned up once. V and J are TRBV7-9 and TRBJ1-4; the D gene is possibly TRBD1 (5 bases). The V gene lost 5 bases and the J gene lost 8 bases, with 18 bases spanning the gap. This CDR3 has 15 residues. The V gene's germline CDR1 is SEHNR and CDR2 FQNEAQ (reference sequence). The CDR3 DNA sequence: TGTGCCAGCAGCCCCTGGGGGGAGGTGAGAGAAAAACTGTTTTTT. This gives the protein CASSPWGEVREKLFF.

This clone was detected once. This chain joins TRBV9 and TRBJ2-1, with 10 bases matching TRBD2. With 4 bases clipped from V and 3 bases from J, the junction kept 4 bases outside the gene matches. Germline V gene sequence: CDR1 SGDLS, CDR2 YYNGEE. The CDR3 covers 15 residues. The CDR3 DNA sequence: TGTGCCAGCAGCCTACGACTAGCGGGCTACAATGAGCAGTTCTTC. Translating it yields CASSLRLAGYNEQFF.